Listed here are 14 T cell receptor beta chains from one sample, sequenced in a study of Ad26.COV2.S vaccination and SARS-CoV-2 variants. Treatment noted: about 20 received Ad26.COV2.S at low or high dose, single or two shots; several received placebo; per-sample allocation not given. After the first vaccine or placebo injection, samples were drawn on day 63. Only in-frame clones appear in the TCRdb table, and some are missing; sequencing was by immunoSEQ multiplex PCR. The sample has 300,000 to 400,000 clones, roughly 91% seen once. The sample was peripheral blood, taken in a trial of Ad26.COV2.S vaccine versus placebo. These receptor sequences come from a person between 18 and 65 years old who received the Ad26.COV2.S COVID-19 vaccine or a placebo.

The chain links TRBV6-6 to TRBJ2-7; D ambiguous. This CDR3 has 15 amino acids. The germline V gene has CDR1 MNHNY and CDR2 SVGAGI (reference sequence). V was clipped by 0 bases and J by 0 bases, with 9 bases between them. CDR3 in DNA: TGTGCCAGCAGTTACTCTGGAGCCCCCTCCTACGAGCAGTACTTC. This encodes CASSYSGAPSYEQYF.

This rearrangement joins TRBV12-3 or TRBV12-4 to TRBJ1-1; tentative D call: TRBD1 (5 bases). This CDR3 has 13 residues. V lost 4 bases to trimming and J lost 4 bases, with 10 bases between them. The CDR3 DNA reads TGTGCCAGCAGTTCAGGGTTTGGCACTGAAGCTTTCTTT. It codes for CASSSGFGTEAFF.

The chain employs TRBV4-2 and TRBJ1-1; D perhaps matches TRBD1 (5 bases). Per the germline V gene, CDR1 is LGHNA and CDR2 is YNFKEQ. The CDR3 length is 12 residues. V was trimmed by 2 bases and J by 6 bases, leaving 7 bases between them. Here the CDR3 reads CASSQKTAEAFF. The CDR3 nucleotides read TGTGCCAGCAGCCAAAAGACAGCTGAAGCTTTCTTT.

The J gene is TRBJ2-1, the V gene TRBV6-6, with D perhaps TRBD1 (6 bases). Germline V CDR1 and CDR2: MNHNY, SVGAGI (reference sequence). The CDR3 consists of 14 residues. With 3 bases removed from V and 4 bases from J, the gap between germline ends came to 10 bases. CDR3 in amino acids: CASSYRQEYNEQFF. The CDR3 nucleotides are TGTGCCAGCAGTTATCGACAGGAGTACAATGAGCAGTTCTTC.

The chain couples TRBV4-3 to TRBJ2-1; D could derive from TRBD1 or TRBD2 (6 bases each). V shed 4 bases and J shed 8 bases, with 12 bases lying between them. Germline V gene data show CDR1 as LGHNA and CDR2 as YSLEER. This CDR3 is 13 amino acids long. The CDR3 loop reads CASSLTRGDEQFF. DNA for the CDR3: TGCGCCAGCAGCCTGACGAGGGGGGATGAGCAGTTCTTC.

The CDR3 DNA reads TGTGCCAGCAGTCCACTGACAGGGTTTCGAGATACGCAGTATTTT. Its protein product is CASSPLTGFRDTQYF. The chain carries TRBV28 and TRBJ2-3, with 7 bases that match TRBD1. Germline assignment: CDR1 MDHEN and CDR2 SYDVKM. V gave up 5 bases and J gave up 5 bases; unmatched junction bases: 10. This CDR3 region has 15 residues.

CDR3 residues: CASSLVVNTEAFF. The CDR3 DNA reads as TGTGCCAGCAGCTTGGTTGTGAACACTGAAGCTTTCTTT. V usage is TRBV5-6 and J usage is TRBJ1-1; D not resolved. This CDR3 contains 13 residues. V lost 0 bases and J 0 bases, leaving 3 bases between the germline ends. The germline V gene encodes CDR1 SGHDT and CDR2 YYEEEE.

This chain connects TRBV5-1 to TRBJ1-1, with D possibly TRBD1 on 6 matching bases. V lost 4 bases and J 3 bases, leaving 16 bases between the germline ends. The CDR3 consists of 15 residues. Germline CDR1 reads SGHRS; CDR2 reads YFSETQ. The CDR3 DNA follows: TGCGCCAGCAGCCCCTGGGGAGGGGGGGACACTGAAGCTTTCTTT. Its translation is CASSPWGGGDTEAFF.

The chain combines TRBV4-2 with TRBJ1-6, with TRBD1 identical over 7 bases. CDR3 size: 15 residues. The ends lost 2 bases at V and 7 bases at J; junction bases unmatched: 5. The germline CDR1 and CDR2 sequences are LGHNA and YNFKEQ. This chain's CDR3 is CASSQPGQPNSPLHF. Written as DNA, the CDR3 is TGTGCCAGCAGCCAACCGGGACAGCCGAATTCACCCCTCCACTTT.

J is TRBJ2-1 and V is TRBV2, with 8 bases fitting TRBD1. The CDR3 has 13 residues. Trimming removed 11 bases from V and 7 bases from J; junction bases left unmatched: 10. CDR1 and CDR2 (germline): SNHLY, FYNNEI. CDR3 sequence (DNA): TGTGCCCTTGCCCGGACAGGGTTAAATGAGCAGTTCTTC. Translated, it gives CALARTGLNEQFF.

The chain employs TRBV12-3 or TRBV12-4 and TRBJ2-7, with D uncertain. CDR3 size: 13 residues. Trimming removed 4 bases at V and 12 bases at J, with 19 bases between. The CDR3 coding sequence is TGTGCCAGCAGTTCAGAGGCAGAGAGGATACCGTACTTC. Translated, it gives CASSSEAERIPYF.

The rearrangement joins TRBV11-2 to TRBJ1-4; D remains unclear. The CDR3 is made up of 15 amino acids. V dropped 2 bases and J dropped 0 bases, with 7 bases sitting between them. Germline V gene lookup returns CDR1 SGHAT and CDR2 FQNNGV. Here the CDR3 DNA reads TGTGCCAGCAGCTTATTCGCAACAACTAATGAAAAACTGTTTTTT. Protein sequence: CASSLFATTNEKLFF.

The chain carries TRBV27 and TRBJ2-7; a weak D match, TRBD1 (6 bases). This CDR3 comprises 12 residues. Deletions cut 4 bases from V and 6 bases from J, with 10 bases between. Looked up from germline, CDR1 is MNHEY and CDR2 is SMNVEV (reference sequence). DNA of the CDR3: TGTGCCAGCAGTTCCACAGGGTCCGAGCAGTACTTC. As protein: CASSSTGSEQYF.

This chain joins TRBV11-2 and TRBJ1-1; TRBD1 might be the D (5 bases). The CDR3 runs to 15 residues. CDR1 and CDR2 from the germline V gene are SGHAT and FQNNGV. V was cut by 2 bases and J by 1 base, with 11 bases left in between. The CDR3 region is CASSLLTGTNTEAFF. The CDR3 nucleotides read TGTGCCAGCAGCTTACTTACAGGTACGAACACTGAAGCTTTCTTT.